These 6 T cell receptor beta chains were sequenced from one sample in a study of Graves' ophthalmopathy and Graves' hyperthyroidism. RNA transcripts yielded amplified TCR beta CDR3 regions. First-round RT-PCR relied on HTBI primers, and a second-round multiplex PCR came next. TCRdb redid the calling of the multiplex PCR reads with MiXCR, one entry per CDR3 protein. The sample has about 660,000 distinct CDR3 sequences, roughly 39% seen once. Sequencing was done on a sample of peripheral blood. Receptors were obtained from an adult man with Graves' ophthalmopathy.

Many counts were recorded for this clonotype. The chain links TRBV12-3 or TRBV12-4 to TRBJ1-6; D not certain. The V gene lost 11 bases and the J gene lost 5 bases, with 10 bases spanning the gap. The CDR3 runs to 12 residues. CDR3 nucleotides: TGTGCCTCAAAAGGAGATAATTCACCCCTCCACTTT. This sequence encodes CASKGDNSPLHF.

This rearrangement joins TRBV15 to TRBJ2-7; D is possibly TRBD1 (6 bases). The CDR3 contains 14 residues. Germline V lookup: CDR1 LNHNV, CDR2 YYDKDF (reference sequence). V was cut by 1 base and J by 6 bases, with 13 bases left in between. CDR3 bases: TGTGCCACCAGCAGAGTGGGGGACACCACCGAGCAGTACTTC. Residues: CATSRVGDTTEQYF. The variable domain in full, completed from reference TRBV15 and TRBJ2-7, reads DAMVIQNPRYQVTQFGKPVTLSCSQTLNHNVMYWYQQKSSQAPKLLFHYYDKDFNNEADTPDNFQSRRPNTSFCFLDIRSPGLGDTAMYLCATSRVGDTTEQYFGPGTRLTVT.

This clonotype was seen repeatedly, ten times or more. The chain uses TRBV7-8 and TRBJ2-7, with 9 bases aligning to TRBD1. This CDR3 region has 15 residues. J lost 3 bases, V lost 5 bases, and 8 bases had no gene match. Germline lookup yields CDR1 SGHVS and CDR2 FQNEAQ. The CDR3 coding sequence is TGTGCCAGCAGCCATAAACGGGACAGGGTCTACGAGCAGTACTTC. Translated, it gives CASSHKRDRVYEQYF.

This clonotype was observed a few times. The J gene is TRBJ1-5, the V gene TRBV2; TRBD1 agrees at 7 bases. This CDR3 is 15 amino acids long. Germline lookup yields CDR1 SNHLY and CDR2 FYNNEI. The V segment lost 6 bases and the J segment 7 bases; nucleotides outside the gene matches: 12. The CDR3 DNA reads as TGTGCCAGCAGCCAGGGACGACAGGGACAACAGCCCCAGCATTTT. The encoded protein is CASSQGRQGQQPQHF.

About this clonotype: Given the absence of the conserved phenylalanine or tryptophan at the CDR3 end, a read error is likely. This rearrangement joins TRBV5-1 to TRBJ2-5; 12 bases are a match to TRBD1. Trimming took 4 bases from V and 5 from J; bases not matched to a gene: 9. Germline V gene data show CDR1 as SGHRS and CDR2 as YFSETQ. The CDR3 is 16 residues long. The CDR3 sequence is CASSAGTGGEGETQYV. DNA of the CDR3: TGCGCCAGCAGCGCCGGGACAGGGGGCGAAGGGGAGACCCAGTACGTC.

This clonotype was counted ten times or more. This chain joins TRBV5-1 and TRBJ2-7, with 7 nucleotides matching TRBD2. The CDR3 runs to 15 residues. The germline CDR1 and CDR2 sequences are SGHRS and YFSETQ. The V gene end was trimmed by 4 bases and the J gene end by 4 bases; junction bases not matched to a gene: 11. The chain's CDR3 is CASSTAGSGVYEQYF. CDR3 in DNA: TGCGCCAGCAGCACCGCAGGGAGCGGGGTTTACGAGCAGTACTTC.